This T cell receptor (beta chain) was observed in a study of T-cell memory formation after mild COVID-19. Overall study findings and caveats: The study found contracting CD4+ clones mainly in CM and EM and contracting CD8+ clones in EMRA. Cross-reactive memory apparently joined, as some responding clones appeared in pre-infection memory. From day 15 to 85, contracting clones were balanced between CD4 and CD8, whereas later expanders leaned toward CD4+. Second-wave clones with a day 37 peak had unconfirmed SARS-CoV-2 specificity.

TCRdb ran MiXCR on the 5' RACE reads and lists one entry per CDR3 protein. In the table there are roughly 350,000 distinct CDR3 sequences, around a fifth of which are singletons. As for this clonotype: What it binds is unknown.

V lost 4 bases and J lost 15; bases outside the gene matches: 8. Germline values: CDR1 LGHNA, CDR2 YNFKEQ. The CDR3 is 12 amino acids. The origin of this receptor is an adult woman who had mild COVID-19 (a few samples of this study predate the infection). Cell type and time point are not known. The sequenced material came from PBMCs or a T cell subset sorted from them (not recorded which). The chain recombines TRBV4-2 with TRBJ2-1, with 8 nucleotides matching TRBD2. In DNA form, the CDR3 reads TGTGCCAGCAGCCCTAACGGGGGGGCCCCGTTCTTC. Its translation is CASSPNGGAPFF.